These 21 T cell receptor beta chains share one sample of origin, sequenced in a study of T cell responses to AZD1222 COVID-19 vaccine. The table came from immunoSEQ multiplex PCR; TCRdb's copy has only in-frame clones and leaves some out. The data hold about 130,000 clones, with over 75% observed a single time. Material: peripheral blood, obtained 28 days after the second dose of the MenACWY control vaccine. These receptors came from an adult who received the MenACWY meningococcal vaccine as a control.

The V gene is TRBV7-9, the J gene TRBJ1-5, with D possibly TRBD1 on 5 matching bases. CDR3 length: 14 residues. In germline, CDR1 is SEHNR, CDR2 FQNEAQ (reference sequence). Trimming cost V 1 base and J 6 bases, with 10 bases left between them. In nucleotides, the CDR3 is TGTGCCAGCAGCTTAGTGGGGCAGGCTCAGCCCCAGCATTTT. Its protein product is CASSLVGQAQPQHF.

The V and J genes are TRBV5-4 and TRBJ2-7, with D perhaps TRBD1 or TRBD2 (6 bases each). CDR1 and CDR2 (germline): SGHNT, YYREEE (reference sequence). This CDR3 spans 13 amino acids. Trimming left V 1 base short and J 5 bases short, with 10 bases between. The CDR3 DNA follows: TGTGCCAGCAGCTTGTCCCGGGGGCACGAGCAGTACGTC. Translated: CASSLSRGHEQYV.

The chain uses TRBV5-4 and TRBJ1-2; D gene ambiguous. The germline V gene encodes CDR1 SGHNT and CDR2 YYREEE (reference sequence). This CDR3 has 13 amino acids. V was shortened by 3 bases and J by 7 bases, with 13 bases between the two germline ends. This CDR3 is CASSWKGIGGYTF. In DNA form, the CDR3 reads TGTGCCAGCAGCTGGAAGGGAATAGGTGGCTACACCTTC.

This chain joins TRBV7-3 and TRBJ2-1; 8 bases align to TRBD2. Germline assignment: CDR1 SGHTA and CDR2 FQGTGA. This CDR3 is built from 14 residues. The junction had 6 bases not matched to a gene; V was cut back by 2 bases and J by 9 bases. CDR3 region: CASSLQAGVVEQFF. The CDR3 DNA follows: TGTGCCAGCAGCTTACAAGCGGGAGTGGTTGAGCAGTTCTTC.

The genes are TRBV6-5 and TRBJ2-7; TRBD1 matches at 7 bases. The trim removed 0 bases at V and 0 bases at J, leaving 2 bases unmatched. Germline loops: CDR1 MNHEY, CDR2 SVGAGI. The CDR3 covers 15 residues. The CDR3 coding sequence is TGTGCCAGCAGTTACTCCCGGGACAGCTCCTACGAGCAGTACTTC. Its translation is CASSYSRDSSYEQYF.

The chain carries TRBV11-1 and TRBJ2-2, with a weak D call TRBD2 (5 bases). The ends were cut back, 4 bases at V and 1 base at J, with 7 bases in the middle. The CDR3 is 14 amino acids. In germline, CDR1 is SGHAT, CDR2 FQDESV (reference sequence). CDR3 bases: TGTGCCAGCAGCTCTGAGGGGAACACCGGGGAGCTGTTTTTT. Its translation: CASSSEGNTGELFF.

This chain joins TRBV5-4 and TRBJ1-1; D gene ambiguous. The V gene's germline CDR1 is SGHNT and CDR2 YYREEE (reference sequence). Trimming took 4 bases from V and 1 from J, leaving 11 bases between them. This CDR3 is 14 amino acids long. The CDR3 DNA is TGTGCCAGCAGCGTTGACGGAAAGAACACTGAAGCTTTCTTT. Its translation: CASSVDGKNTEAFF.

V usage is TRBV15 and J usage is TRBJ1-4, with no clear D. This CDR3 region has 12 residues. Trimming shortened V by 8 bases and J by 5 bases, and 9 bases separated the two germline ends. In germline, CDR1 is LNHNV, CDR2 YYDKDF (reference sequence). The CDR3 nucleotides are TGTGCCACCGGGCAGCCGAATGAAAAACTGTTTTTT. This translates into CATGQPNEKLFF.

The rearrangement links TRBV5-1 to TRBJ2-2, with D possibly matching TRBD2 (5 bases). The V end was cut by 4 bases, the J end by 0 bases, with 13 bases between. The CDR3 contains 16 residues. Germline CDR1 is SGHRS and CDR2 is YFSETQ. The CDR3 nucleotides are TGCGCCAGCAGCCTAGCTGGTGGGTCGAACACCGGGGAGCTGTTTTTT. Translating gives CASSLAGGSNTGELFF.

This rearrangement joins TRBV5-1 to TRBJ2-7; TRBD2 matches 11 bases. J was trimmed by 4 bases and V by 0 bases; bases with no gene match: 3. Looked up from germline, CDR1 is SGHRS and CDR2 is YFSETQ. The CDR3 has 15 residues. Written as DNA, the CDR3 is TGCGCCAGCAGCTTGGATAGCGGGGGGGCATACGAGCAGTACGTC. As protein: CASSLDSGGAYEQYV.

The chain couples TRBV24-1 to TRBJ1-4, with TRBD1 as a possible D gene (5 bases). The CDR3 runs 15 residues. V dropped 9 bases and J dropped 4 bases, with 17 bases sitting between them. Germline CDR1 reads KGHDR; CDR2 reads SFDVKD. The CDR3 is CATRPSGQGNEKLFF. DNA of the CDR3: TGTGCCACCCGACCCAGCGGGCAGGGTAATGAAAAACTGTTTTTT.

This chain joins TRBV5-1 and TRBJ1-2; D is possibly TRBD1 (5 bases). V lost 1 base and J 0 bases, leaving 10 bases between the germline ends. The CDR3 is 15 residues long. Germline assignment: CDR1 SGHRS and CDR2 YFSETQ. CDR3 region: CASSLFKGANYGYTF. The CDR3 bases are TGCGCCAGCAGCTTGTTCAAAGGGGCTAACTATGGCTACACCTTC.

The chain combines TRBV2 with TRBJ1-3, with D perhaps matching TRBD1 (6 bases). Germline CDR1 SNHLY, CDR2 FYNNEI. Trimming took off 6 bases at V and 3 bases at J, with 12 bases between the two ends. The CDR3 runs 14 residues. CDR3 bases: TGTGCCAGCAGGCCCGGGACAAGTGGAAACACCATATATTTT. Protein: CASRPGTSGNTIYF.

The CDR3 here is CASRPPGRETGELFF. The CDR3 DNA reads TGTGCCAGTAGACCCCCGGGACGGGAAACCGGGGAGCTGTTTTTT. The chain links TRBV19 to TRBJ2-2, with D perhaps being TRBD1 or TRBD2 (5 bases each). From germline, CDR1 is LNHDA and CDR2 SQIVND (reference sequence). This CDR3 region has 15 residues. Trimming stripped 6 bases from V and 5 bases from J, with 16 bases between.

CDR3 sequence (DNA): TGTGCCAGCAGCGTCGACCTGGGCAATCAGCCCCAGCATTTT. Translation gives CASSVDLGNQPQHF. This chain links TRBV9 with TRBJ1-5; no reliable D call. Trimming removed 2 bases at V and 2 bases at J, with 8 bases between. Germline loops: CDR1 SGDLS, CDR2 YYNGEE. This CDR3 has 14 residues.

The rearrangement uses TRBV6-2 or TRBV6-3 and TRBJ2-1; the match to TRBD2 covers 13 bases. The V segment lost 2 bases and the J segment 7 bases; nucleotides outside the gene matches: 8. The CDR3 loop spans 17 amino acids. Germline V CDR1 and CDR2: MNHEY, SVGEGT. CDR3 in DNA: TGTGCCAGCAGTTACGAAATACTAGCGGGAGGGGGGAATGAGCAGTTCTTC. It translates to CASSYEILAGGGNEQFF.

The chain uses TRBV11-1 and TRBJ1-6; 7 bases fit TRBD1. The CDR3 contains 16 residues. Germline trimming cut 5 bases from V and 9 bases from J; bases unmatched to any gene: 13. Germline loops: CDR1 SGHAT, CDR2 FQDESV (reference sequence). CDR3: CASSRFGADRSSPLHF. CDR3 coding DNA: TGTGCCAGCAGCCGTTTTGGGGCGGACAGGAGTTCACCCCTCCACTTT.

This clone appeared a few times. The rearrangement uses TRBV14 and TRBJ2-7; D gene unclear. The germline CDR1 and CDR2 sequences are SGHDN and FVKESK. V was cut by 3 bases and J by 7 bases, with 10 bases left in between. The length of the CDR3 is 12 residues. CDR3: CASSQAALEQYF. DNA of the CDR3: TGTGCCAGCAGCCAGGCCGCCTTGGAGCAGTACTTC.

The chain combines TRBV6-1 with TRBJ1-2; D is undetermined. The CDR3 is 12 amino acids. Trimming removed 3 bases at V and 7 bases at J, with 9 bases between. In germline, CDR1 is MNHNS, CDR2 SASEGT. Here the CDR3 reads CASSDRVGGYTF. CDR3 sequence (DNA): TGTGCCAGCAGTGATAGGGTTGGTGGCTACACCTTC.

The V gene is TRBV3-1 (or the pseudogene TRBV3-2), the J gene TRBJ2-2, with 8 nucleotides matching TRBD1. This CDR3 is built from 17 residues. Germline CDR1 LGHDT, CDR2 YNNKEL (reference sequence). Trimming took 3 bases from V and 2 from J; bases not matched to a gene: 8. The CDR3 reads CASSQPTGALNTGELFF. The CDR3 region has the DNA TGTGCCAGCAGCCAGCCGACAGGGGCCCTTAACACCGGGGAGCTGTTTTTT.

V and J are TRBV27 and TRBJ1-2; a possible D gene is TRBD1 (6 bases). The germline V and J ends were trimmed by 4 bases and 6 bases, with 12 bases remaining between them. Germline V gene data show CDR1 as MNHEY and CDR2 as SMNVEV (reference sequence). The CDR3 covers 13 residues. The chain's CDR3 is CASSSLGGDGYTF. The CDR3 coding sequence is TGTGCCAGCAGTTCCTTAGGGGGTGATGGCTACACCTTC.